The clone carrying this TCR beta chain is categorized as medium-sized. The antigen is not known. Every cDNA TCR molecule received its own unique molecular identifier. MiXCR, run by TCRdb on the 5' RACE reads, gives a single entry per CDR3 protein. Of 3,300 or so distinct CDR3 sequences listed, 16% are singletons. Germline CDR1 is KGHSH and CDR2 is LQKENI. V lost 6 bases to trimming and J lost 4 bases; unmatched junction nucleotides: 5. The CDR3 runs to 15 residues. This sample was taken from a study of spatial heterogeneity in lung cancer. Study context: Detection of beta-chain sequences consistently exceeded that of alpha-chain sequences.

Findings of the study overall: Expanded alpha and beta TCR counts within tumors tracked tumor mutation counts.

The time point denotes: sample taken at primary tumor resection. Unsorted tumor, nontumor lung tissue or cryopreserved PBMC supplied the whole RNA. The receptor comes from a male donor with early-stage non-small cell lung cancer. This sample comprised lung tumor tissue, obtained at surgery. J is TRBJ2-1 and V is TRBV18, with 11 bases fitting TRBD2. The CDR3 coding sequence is TGTGCCAGCTCGTCCGGACTAGCGGGTTACAATGAGCAGTTCTTC. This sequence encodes CASSSGLAGYNEQFF.